The source of this TCR beta chain is a study of blood T cell repertoires in COVID-19. Turning to the study itself: Acute and convalescent COVID-19 specimens originated in the United States, Italy and Spain. PBMCs, B-cell-depleted T cells, or T cells were the source of the cDNA or gDNA that made up the material.

Patients from Seattle were sampled longitudinally, starting during active infection. Authors' analysis steps: It was from reference gene primer amplification that nucleated cell counts were estimated. TCRdb keeps only in-frame clones here, not all; method: immunoSEQ multiplex PCR. That table gives V, J and clone size, and the DNA gave D and trimming. The sample has 310,000 or so clones, just over 90% seen once. The specimen was peripheral blood. The sequence came from a woman aged 25-40 years with COVID-19, enrolled during active disease.

This chain's CDR3 is CASSLAFRVTNYGYTF. The CDR3 coding sequence is TGTGCCAGCAGCTTAGCGTTCCGAGTTACGAACTATGGCTACACCTTC. This chain uses TRBV7-2 with TRBJ1-2; D gene uncertain. The germline CDR1 and CDR2 sequences are SGHTA and FQGNSA. V was trimmed by 0 bases and J by 2 bases, leaving 13 bases between them. The CDR3 has 16 amino acids.